This TCR beta chain is drawn from a study of T cell repertoires in ileal Crohn's disease. Study information: Thiopurines (around 10) or anti-TNF agents (around 19) were given postoperatively to about half.

Trimming took off 3 bases at V and 5 bases at J, with 10 bases between the two ends. The CDR3 is 13 residues long. Per germline, CDR1 KGHSH and CDR2 LQKENI. The data were produced by immunoSEQ multiplex PCR, yet TCRdb's version contains in-frame clones alone and is incomplete. The table shows fewer than 10,000 clones, with 80% occurring only once. The chain combines TRBV18 with TRBJ1-2, with D possibly being TRBD1 (6 bases). The material sequenced was ileal tissue. The TCR comes from an adult with Crohn's disease. This CDR3 is CASSPGQSYGYTF. The CDR3 region has the DNA TGTGCCAGCTCACCCGGACAGTCTTATGGCTACACCTTC.